The source of this TCR beta chain is a study of neoadjuvant anti-PD-1 for oral cavity cancer. For the study at large: Non-progressing patients received a fourth nivolumab dose near day 43, then surgery on days 50-56.

V was cut by 5 bases and J by 2 bases, with 16 bases left in between. CDR3 length: 15 amino acids. CDR1 is SGHTA, CDR2 FQGNSA, per germline. Produced via immunoSEQ multiplex PCR; TCRdb's table is partial and in-frame only. The sample lists around 62,000 clones; roughly 80% were seen once. Here the sequenced sample was PBMCs, taken before nivolumab (anti-PD-1) treatment. V usage is TRBV7-2 and J usage is TRBJ2-7; the D gene is possibly TRBD2 (6 bases). The clonotype was recovered from a person aged 40 to 85 with oral cavity squamous cell carcinoma. The CDR3 nucleotides are TGTGCCAGCAGCCGCTGGGCTAGCGAGGCCTACGAGCAGTACTTC. This codes for CASSRWASEAYEQYF. Based on the CDR3 plus reference TRBV7-2 and TRBJ2-7, the full variable domain is GAGVSQSPSNKVTEKGKDVELRCDPISGHTALYWYRQSLGQGLEFLIYFQGNSAPDKSGLPSDRFSAERTGGSVSTLTIQRTQQEDSAVYLCASSRWASEAYEQYFGPGTRLTVT.